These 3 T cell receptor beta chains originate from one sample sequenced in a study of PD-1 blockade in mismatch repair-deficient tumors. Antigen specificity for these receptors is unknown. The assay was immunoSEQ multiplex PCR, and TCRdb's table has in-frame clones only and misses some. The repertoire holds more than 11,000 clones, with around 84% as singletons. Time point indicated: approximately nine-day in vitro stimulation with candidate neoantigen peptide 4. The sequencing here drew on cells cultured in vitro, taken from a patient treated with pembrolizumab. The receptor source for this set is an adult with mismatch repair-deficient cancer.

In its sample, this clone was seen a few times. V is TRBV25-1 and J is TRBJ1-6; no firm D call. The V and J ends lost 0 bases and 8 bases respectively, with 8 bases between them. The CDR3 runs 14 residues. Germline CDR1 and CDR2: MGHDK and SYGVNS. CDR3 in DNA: TGTGCCAGCAGTGAATATAGGAGGCATTCACCCCTCCACTTT. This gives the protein CASSEYRRHSPLHF.

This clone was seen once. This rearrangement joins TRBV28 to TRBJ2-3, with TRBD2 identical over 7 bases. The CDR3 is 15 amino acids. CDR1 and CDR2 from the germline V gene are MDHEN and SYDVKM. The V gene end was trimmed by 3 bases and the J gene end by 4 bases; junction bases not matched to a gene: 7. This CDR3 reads CASSLSSGTPDTQYF. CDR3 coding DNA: TGTGCCAGCAGTTTGTCCAGCGGGACCCCAGATACGCAGTATTTT.

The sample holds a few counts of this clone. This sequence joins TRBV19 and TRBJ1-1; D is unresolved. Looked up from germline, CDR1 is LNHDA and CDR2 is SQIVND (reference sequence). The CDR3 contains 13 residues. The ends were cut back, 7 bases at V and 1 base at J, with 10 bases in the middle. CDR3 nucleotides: TGTGCCAGTAACAAGGACCGGAACACTGAAGCTTTCTTT. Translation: CASNKDRNTEAFF.